The TCR beta chain described here comes from a study of T cell responses to AZD1222 COVID-19 vaccine. Study context: The study pooled second doses at about 4 or about 12 weeks. Study conclusions and caveats: There were mostly white British donors and more females than males, and clonal diversity was possibly underestimated.

As regards this clone: Its specificity is not known.

Sequencing was performed with immunoSEQ multiplex PCR; in TCRdb, only in-frame clones are kept and a portion is missing. The repertoire holds around 120,000 clones, with 75% to 95% as singletons. From germline, CDR1 is KGHDR and CDR2 SFDVKD. The CDR3 runs to 14 residues. V was clipped by 9 bases and J by 6 bases; unmatched bases: 8. The sequencing here drew on peripheral blood, taken on day 0 of AZD1222 vaccination. The receptor was isolated from an adult in good health. The chain joins TRBV24-1 to TRBJ2-1; TRBD2 matches at 9 bases. The CDR3 reads CATGGQREVNEQFF. The CDR3, as DNA: TGTGCCACCGGGGGCCAGCGGGAGGTCAATGAGCAGTTCTTC.